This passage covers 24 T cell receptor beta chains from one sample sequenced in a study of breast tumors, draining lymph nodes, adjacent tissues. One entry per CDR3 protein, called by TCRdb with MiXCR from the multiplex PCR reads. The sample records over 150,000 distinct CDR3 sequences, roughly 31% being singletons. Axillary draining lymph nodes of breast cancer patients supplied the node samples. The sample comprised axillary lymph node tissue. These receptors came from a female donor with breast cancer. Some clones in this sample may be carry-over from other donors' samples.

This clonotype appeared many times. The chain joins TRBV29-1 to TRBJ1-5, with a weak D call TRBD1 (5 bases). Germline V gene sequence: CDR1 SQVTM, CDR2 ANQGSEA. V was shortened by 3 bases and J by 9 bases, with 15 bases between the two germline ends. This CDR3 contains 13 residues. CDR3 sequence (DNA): TGCAGCGTTGAGGAGGGGCGAGGTCGGCCCCAGCATTTT. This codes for CSVEEGRGRPQHF.

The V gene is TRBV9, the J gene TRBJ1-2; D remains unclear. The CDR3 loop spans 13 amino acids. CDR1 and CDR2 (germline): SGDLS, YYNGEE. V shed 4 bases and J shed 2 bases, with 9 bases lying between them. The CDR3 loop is CASSKDGNYGYTF. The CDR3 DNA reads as TGTGCCAGCAGCAAGGACGGAAACTATGGCTACACCTTC. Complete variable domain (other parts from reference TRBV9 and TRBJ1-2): DSGVTQTPKHLITATGQRVTLRCSPRSGDLSVYWYQQSLDQGLQFLIQYYNGEERAKGNILERFSAQQFPDLHSELNLSSLELGDSALYFCASSKDGNYGYTFGSGTRLTVV.

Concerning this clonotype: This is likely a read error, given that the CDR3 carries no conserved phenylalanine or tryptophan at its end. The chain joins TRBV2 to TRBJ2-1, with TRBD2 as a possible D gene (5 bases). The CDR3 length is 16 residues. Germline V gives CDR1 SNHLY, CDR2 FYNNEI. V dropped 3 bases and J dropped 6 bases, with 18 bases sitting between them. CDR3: CASSEEALLLGNEQFL. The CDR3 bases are TGTGCCAGCAGTGAGGAGGCGCTCCTTCTTGGCAATGAGCAGTTCCTC.

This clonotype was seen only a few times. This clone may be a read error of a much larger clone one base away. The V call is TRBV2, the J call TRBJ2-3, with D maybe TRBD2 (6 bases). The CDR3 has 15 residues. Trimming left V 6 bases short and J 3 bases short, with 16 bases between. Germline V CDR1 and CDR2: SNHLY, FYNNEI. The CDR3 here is CASRASEGYTDTQYF. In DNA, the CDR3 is TGTGCCAGCAGAGCTAGCGAGGGGTATACAGATACGCAGTATTTT.

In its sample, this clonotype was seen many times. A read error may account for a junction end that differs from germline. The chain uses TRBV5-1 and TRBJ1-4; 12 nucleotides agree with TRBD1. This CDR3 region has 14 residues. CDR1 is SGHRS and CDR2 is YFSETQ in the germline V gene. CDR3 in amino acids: CASSLGTGGEKLFF. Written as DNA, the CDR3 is TGTGCCAGCAGCCTAGGGACAGGGGGCGAAAAACTGTTTTTT.

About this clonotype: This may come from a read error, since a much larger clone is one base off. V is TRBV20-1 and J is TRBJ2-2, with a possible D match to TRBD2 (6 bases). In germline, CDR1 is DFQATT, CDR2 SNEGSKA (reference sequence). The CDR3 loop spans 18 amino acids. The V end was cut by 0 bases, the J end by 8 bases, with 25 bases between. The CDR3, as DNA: TGCAGTGCTAGAGATAGTAGAGGGGACTCCCGCGGTTCAGGGGAGCTGTTTTTT. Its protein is CSARDSRGDSRGSGELFF.

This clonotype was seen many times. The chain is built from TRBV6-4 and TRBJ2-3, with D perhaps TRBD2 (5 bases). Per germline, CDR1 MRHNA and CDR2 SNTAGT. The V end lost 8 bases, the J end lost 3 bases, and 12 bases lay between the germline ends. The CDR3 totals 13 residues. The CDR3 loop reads CASSSTGTDTQYF. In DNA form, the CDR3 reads TGTGCCAGCTCTAGCACCGGGACAGATACGCAGTATTTT.

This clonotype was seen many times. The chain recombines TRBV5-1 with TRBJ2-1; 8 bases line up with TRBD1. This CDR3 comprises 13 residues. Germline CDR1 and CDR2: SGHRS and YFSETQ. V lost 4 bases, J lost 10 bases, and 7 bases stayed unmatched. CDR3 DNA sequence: TGCGCCAGCAGCATTACCGACAGGGGCGAGCAGTTCTTC. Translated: CASSITDRGEQFF.

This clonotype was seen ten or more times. Here the CDR3 DNA reads TGTGCCAGCAGCCAGGTGGATGAGCAGTTCTTC. This codes for CASSQVDEQFF. The chain has TRBV5-8 and TRBJ2-1, with no clear D. The V end was cut by 4 bases, the J end by 8 bases, with 7 bases between. This CDR3 is 11 amino acids long. CDR1 SGHTS and CDR2 YDEGEE come from the germline V gene.

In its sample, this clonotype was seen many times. The CDR3 bases are TGTGCCAGCAGACCAACCAGCAGAGCTTATGGCTACACCTTC. Translating it yields CASRPTSRAYGYTF. The chain carries TRBV12-3 or TRBV12-4 and TRBJ1-2; no clear D. Trimming left V 6 bases short and J 5 bases short, with 16 bases between. This CDR3 is 14 amino acids long.

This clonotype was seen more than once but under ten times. The CDR3: CSARDAAGQRATEAFF. The CDR3 coding sequence is TGCAGTGCTAGAGATGCCGCAGGGCAGAGGGCCACTGAAGCTTTCTTT. This chain connects TRBV20-1 to TRBJ1-1, with D perhaps matching TRBD1 (5 bases). Germline CDR1 is DFQATT and CDR2 is SNEGSKA (reference sequence). This CDR3 comprises 16 residues. Trimming took off 0 bases at V and 4 bases at J, with 18 bases between the two ends.

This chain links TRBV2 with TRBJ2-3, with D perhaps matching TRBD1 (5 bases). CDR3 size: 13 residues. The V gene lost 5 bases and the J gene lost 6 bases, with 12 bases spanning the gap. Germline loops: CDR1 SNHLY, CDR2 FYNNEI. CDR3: CASSLGPFDTQYF. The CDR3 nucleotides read TGTGCCAGCAGTCTGGGGCCCTTTGATACGCAGTATTTT.

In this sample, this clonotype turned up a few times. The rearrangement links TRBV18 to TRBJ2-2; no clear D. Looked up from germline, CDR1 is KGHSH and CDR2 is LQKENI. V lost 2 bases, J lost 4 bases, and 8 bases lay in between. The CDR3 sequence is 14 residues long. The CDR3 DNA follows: TGTGCCAGCTCACCAGACATAAGCACCGGGGAGCTGTTTTTT. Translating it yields CASSPDISTGELFF.

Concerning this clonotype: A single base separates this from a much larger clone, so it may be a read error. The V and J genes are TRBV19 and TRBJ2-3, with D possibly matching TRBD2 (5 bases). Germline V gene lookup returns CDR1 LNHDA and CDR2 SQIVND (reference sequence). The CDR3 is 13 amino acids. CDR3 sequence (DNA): TGTGCCAGCACGGGCCCTAGCACAGATGCGCAGTATTTT. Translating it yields CASTGPSTDAQYF.

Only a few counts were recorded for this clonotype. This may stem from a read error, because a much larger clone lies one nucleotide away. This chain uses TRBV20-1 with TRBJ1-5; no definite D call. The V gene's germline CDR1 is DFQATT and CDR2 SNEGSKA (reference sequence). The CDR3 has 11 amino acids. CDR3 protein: CSASEEVAQPF. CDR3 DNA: TGCAGTGCTAGCGAGGAGGTGGCCCAGCCTTTT.

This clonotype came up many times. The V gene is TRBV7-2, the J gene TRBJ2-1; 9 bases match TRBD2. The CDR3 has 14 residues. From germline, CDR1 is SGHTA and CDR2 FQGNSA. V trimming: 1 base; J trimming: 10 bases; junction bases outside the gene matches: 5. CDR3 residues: CASSLGGRAWEQFF. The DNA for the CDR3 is TGTGCCAGCAGCTTAGGCGGGAGGGCCTGGGAGCAGTTCTTC.

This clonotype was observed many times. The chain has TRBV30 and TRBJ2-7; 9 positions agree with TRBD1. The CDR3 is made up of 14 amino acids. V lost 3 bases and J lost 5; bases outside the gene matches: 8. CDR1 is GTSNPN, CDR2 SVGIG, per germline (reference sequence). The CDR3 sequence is CAWSFGTGRHEQYF. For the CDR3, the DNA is TGTGCCTGGAGCTTCGGGACAGGGAGGCACGAGCAGTACTTC. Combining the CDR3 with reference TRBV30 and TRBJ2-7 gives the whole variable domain SQTIHQWPATLVQPVGSPLSLECTVEGTSNPNLYWYRQAAGRGLQLLFYSVGIGQISSEVPQNLSASRPQDRQFILSSKKLLLSDSGFYLCAWSFGTGRHEQYFGPGTRLTVT.

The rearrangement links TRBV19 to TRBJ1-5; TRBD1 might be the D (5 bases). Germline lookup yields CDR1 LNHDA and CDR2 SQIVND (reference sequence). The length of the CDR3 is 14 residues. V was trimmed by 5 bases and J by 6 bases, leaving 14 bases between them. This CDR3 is CASSLPGETQPQHF. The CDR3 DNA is TGTGCCAGTAGTCTCCCGGGGGAGACTCAGCCCCAGCATTTT.

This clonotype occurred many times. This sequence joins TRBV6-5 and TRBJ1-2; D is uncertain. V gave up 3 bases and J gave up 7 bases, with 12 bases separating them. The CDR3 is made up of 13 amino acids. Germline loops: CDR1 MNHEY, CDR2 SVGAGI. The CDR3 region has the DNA TGTGCCAGCAGTTATTCCGCCGAACGTGGCTACACCTTC. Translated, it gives CASSYSAERGYTF.

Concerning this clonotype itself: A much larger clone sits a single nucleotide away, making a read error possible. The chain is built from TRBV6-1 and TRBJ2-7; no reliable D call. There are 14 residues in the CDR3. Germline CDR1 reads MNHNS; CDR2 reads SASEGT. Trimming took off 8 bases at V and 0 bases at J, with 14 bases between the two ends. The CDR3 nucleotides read TGTGCCAGCGGGCACATCAGGAGCTCCTACGAGCAGTACTTC. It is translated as CASGHIRSSYEQYF.

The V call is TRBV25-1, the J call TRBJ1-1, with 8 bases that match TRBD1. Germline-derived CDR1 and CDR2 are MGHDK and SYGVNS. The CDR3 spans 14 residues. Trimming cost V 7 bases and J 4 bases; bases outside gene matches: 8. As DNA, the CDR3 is TGTGCCAGCACTTTTGGGACAGGTACCACTGAAGCTTTCTTT. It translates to CASTFGTGTTEAFF.

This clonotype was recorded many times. The CDR3 spells CASSAGRGYEQYF. The CDR3 DNA reads as TGTGCCAGCAGCGCGGGCAGGGGCTACGAGCAGTACTTC. V gene TRBV12-3 or TRBV12-4 combines with J gene TRBJ2-7, with a tentative D call TRBD1 (6 bases). V was clipped by 6 bases and J by 3 bases, with 12 bases between them. The CDR3 loop spans 13 amino acids.

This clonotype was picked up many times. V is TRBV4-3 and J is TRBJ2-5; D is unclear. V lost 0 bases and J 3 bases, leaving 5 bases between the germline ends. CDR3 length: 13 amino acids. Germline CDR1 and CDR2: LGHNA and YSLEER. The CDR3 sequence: CASSQDPEETQYF. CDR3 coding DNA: TGCGCCAGCAGCCAAGACCCGGAAGAGACCCAGTACTTC.

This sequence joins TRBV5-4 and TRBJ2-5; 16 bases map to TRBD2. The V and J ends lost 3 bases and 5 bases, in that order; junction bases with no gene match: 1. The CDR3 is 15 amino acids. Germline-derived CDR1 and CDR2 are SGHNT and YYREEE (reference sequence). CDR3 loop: CASSSGLAGGETQYF. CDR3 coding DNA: TGTGCCAGCAGCTCGGGACTAGCGGGGGGGGAGACCCAGTACTTC. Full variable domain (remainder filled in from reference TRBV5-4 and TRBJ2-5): ETGVTQSPTHLIKTRGQQVTLRCSSQSGHNTVSWYQQALGQGPQFIFQYYREEENGRGNFPPRFSGLQFPNYSSELNVNALELDDSALYLCASSSGLAGGETQYFGPGTRLLVL.